This entry describes one T cell receptor beta chain. Its antigen is still unknown. The data were obtained in a study of brain metastases from non-small cell lung cancer. Regarding the study as a whole: Expanded T-cell clones appeared in 60% to 80% of brain metastases over primaries. T-cell infiltration was lower in brain metastases than primaries (P < 0.001). Metastases had sparse T cells but largely shared repertoires with primaries.

Produced via immunoSEQ multiplex PCR; TCRdb's table is partial and in-frame only. The table lists a few thousand clones, approximately 80% of them singletons. The specimen was tissue from a brain metastasis. The TCR originated in a donor at least 40 years old with non-small cell lung cancer.

The CDR3 spells CASSLSGYHEQYF. The DNA for the CDR3 is TGTGCCAGCAGTTTATCCGGGTACCACGAGCAGTACTTC. This chain joins TRBV27 and TRBJ2-7, with D unclear. Trimming took 0 bases from V and 5 from J, leaving 8 bases between them. CDR3 length: 13 amino acids. CDR1 and CDR2 (germline): MNHEY, SMNVEV (reference sequence).